This paragraph covers one T cell receptor beta chain sequence. The entry originates in a study of blood T cell repertoires in COVID-19. About the research overall: PBMCs, B-cell-depleted T cells, or T cells provided the cDNA or gDNA that made up the material.

This CDR3 region has 12 residues. V dropped 6 bases and J dropped 6 bases, with 8 bases sitting between them. CDR1 LNHDA and CDR2 SQIVND come from the germline V gene (reference sequence). Methods used by the authors: Reference gene primer amplification gave nucleated cell count estimates. The table came from immunoSEQ multiplex PCR; TCRdb's copy has only in-frame clones and leaves some out. That table supplies the V and J calls and clone size; D and trimming were determined from the DNA. The table records fewer than 140,000 clones, 70% to 85% of them present only once. The rearrangement links TRBV19 to TRBJ2-2; D perhaps matches TRBD2 (6 bases). This clonotype was sampled from a woman in her sixties or seventies with acute or convalescent COVID-19. The sequenced sample consisted of peripheral blood. The CDR3 DNA reads as TGTGCCAGTAGAGGCGGGGCCGGGGAGCTGTTTTTT. It translates to CASRGGAGELFF. The variable domain in full, completed from reference TRBV19 and TRBJ2-2, reads DGGITQSPKYLFRKEGQNVTLSCEQNLNHDAMYWYRQDPGQGLRLIYYSQIVNDFQKGDIAEGYSVSREKKESFPLTVTSAQKNPTAFYLCASRGGAGELFFGEGSRLTVL.